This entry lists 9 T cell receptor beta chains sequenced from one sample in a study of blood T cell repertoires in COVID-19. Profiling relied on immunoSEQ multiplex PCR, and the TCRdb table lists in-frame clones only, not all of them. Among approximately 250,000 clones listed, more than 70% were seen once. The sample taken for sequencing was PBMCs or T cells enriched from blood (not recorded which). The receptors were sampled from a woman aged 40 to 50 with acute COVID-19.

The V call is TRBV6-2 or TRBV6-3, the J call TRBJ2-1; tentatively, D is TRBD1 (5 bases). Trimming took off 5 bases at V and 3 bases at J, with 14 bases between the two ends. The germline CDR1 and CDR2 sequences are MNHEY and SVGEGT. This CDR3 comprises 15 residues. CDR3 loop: CASSHQGGRYNEQFF. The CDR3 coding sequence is TGTGCCAGCAGTCACCAGGGCGGACGCTACAATGAGCAGTTCTTC.

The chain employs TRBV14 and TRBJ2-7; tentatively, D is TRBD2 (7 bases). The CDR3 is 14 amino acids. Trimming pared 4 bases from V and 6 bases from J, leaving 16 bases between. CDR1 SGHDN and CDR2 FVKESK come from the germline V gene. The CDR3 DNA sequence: TGTGCCAGCAGCCGAGGGGGGGCGCTTGGCGAGCAGTACTTC. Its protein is CASSRGGALGEQYF.

The CDR3 bases are TGTGCCAGTAGAACGACAGGGGGCAGTCACTATGGCTACACCTTC. This gives the protein CASRTTGGSHYGYTF. V usage is TRBV19 and J usage is TRBJ1-2, with 10 positions matching TRBD1. The germline V gene has CDR1 LNHDA and CDR2 SQIVND (reference sequence). The CDR3 spans 15 residues. V lost 6 bases, J lost 3 bases, and 7 bases stayed unmatched.

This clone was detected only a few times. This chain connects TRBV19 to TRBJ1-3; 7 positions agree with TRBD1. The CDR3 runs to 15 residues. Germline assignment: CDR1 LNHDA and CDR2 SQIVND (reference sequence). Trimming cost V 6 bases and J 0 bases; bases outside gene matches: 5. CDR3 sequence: CASREDRLSGNTIYF. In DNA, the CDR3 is TGTGCCAGTAGAGAGGACAGGCTCTCTGGAAACACCATATATTTT.

CDR3 protein: CASSLQGRRNTIYF. The CDR3 nucleotides read TGTGCCAGCAGCTTACAGGGGAGGCGAAACACCATATATTTT. The J gene is TRBJ1-3, the V gene TRBV5-4, with 7 bases aligning to TRBD1. V was pared by 2 bases and J by 5 bases, with 4 bases of the junction left unmatched. CDR3 length equals 14 residues. Germline V CDR1 and CDR2: SGHNT, YYREEE (reference sequence).

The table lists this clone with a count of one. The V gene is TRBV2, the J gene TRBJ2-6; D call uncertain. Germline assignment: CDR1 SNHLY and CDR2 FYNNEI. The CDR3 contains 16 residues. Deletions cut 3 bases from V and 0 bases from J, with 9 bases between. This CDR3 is CASSDDNSSGANVLTF. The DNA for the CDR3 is TGTGCCAGCAGTGACGATAACAGCTCTGGGGCCAACGTCCTGACTTTC.

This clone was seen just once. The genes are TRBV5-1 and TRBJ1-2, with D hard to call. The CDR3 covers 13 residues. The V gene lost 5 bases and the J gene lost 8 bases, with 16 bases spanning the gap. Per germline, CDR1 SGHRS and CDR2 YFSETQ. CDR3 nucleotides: TGCGCCAGCAGAGGGAGGGCTCAGGAAGGCTACACCTTC. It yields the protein CASRGRAQEGYTF.

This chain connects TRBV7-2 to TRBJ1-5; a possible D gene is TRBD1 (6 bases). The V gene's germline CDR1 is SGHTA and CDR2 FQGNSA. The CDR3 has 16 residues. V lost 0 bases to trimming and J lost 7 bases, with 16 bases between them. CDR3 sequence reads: CASSLAVMGAYQPQHF. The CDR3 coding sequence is TGTGCCAGCAGCTTAGCAGTAATGGGGGCTTACCAGCCCCAGCATTTT.

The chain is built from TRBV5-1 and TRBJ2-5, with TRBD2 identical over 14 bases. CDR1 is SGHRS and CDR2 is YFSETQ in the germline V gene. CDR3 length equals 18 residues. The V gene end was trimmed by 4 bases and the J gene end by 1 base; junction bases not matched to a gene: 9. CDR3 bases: TGCGCCAGCAGCCCGGGGACTAGCGGGGGAACACTCCAAGAGACCCAGTACTTC. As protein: CASSPGTSGGTLQETQYF.